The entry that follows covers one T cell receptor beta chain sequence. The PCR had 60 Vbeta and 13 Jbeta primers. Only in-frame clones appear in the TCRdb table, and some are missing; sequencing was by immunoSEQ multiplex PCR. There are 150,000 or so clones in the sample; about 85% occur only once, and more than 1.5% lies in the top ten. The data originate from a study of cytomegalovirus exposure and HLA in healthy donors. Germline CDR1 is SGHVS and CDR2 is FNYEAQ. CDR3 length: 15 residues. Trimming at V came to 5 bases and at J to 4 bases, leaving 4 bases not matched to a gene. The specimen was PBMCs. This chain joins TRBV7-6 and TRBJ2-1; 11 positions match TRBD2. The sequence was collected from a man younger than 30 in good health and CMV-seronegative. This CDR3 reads CASSMTSGDYNEQFF. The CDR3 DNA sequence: TGTGCCAGCAGCATGACTAGCGGGGATTACAATGAGCAGTTCTTC.